The 9 T cell receptor beta chains listed next were all sequenced from one sample in a study of CD8 T cells in ankylosing spondylitis. What these receptors recognize is not known. TCRdb fed the 5' RACE reads into MiXCR, producing one record per CDR3 protein. The profile shows over 600,000 distinct CDR3 sequences, under 20% of them singletons. Findings and caveats of the study: Seemingly characteristic of ankylosing spondylitis blood was a TCR beta motif consisting of 7 or 8 highly homologous variants.

The sequenced material came from blood, either unsorted or a sorted T cell fraction (not recorded which). The receptors shown here come from a male donor with ankylosing spondylitis.

V gene TRBV7-3 combines with J gene TRBJ2-3, with 8 positions matching TRBD1. CDR3 size: 15 residues. Trimming took 4 bases from V and 2 from J; bases not matched to a gene: 5. The V gene's germline CDR1 is SGHTA and CDR2 FQGTGA. CDR3 residues: CASSYGQGATDTQYF. In DNA, the CDR3 is TGTGCCAGCAGCTACGGACAGGGCGCCACAGATACGCAGTATTTT.

This clonotype was counted between two and nine times. V usage is TRBV7-3 and J usage is TRBJ2-2, with D possibly being TRBD2 (7 bases). The V gene's germline CDR1 is SGHTA and CDR2 FQGTGA. This CDR3 region has 17 residues. Trimming cost V 4 bases and J 4 bases, with 19 bases left between them. For the CDR3, the DNA is TGTGCCAGCAGCTCCCCCCCACAGGGAGGGTCCACCGGGGAGCTGTTTTTT. It is translated as CASSSPPQGGSTGELFF.

This clonotype showed up just a few times. This sequence joins TRBV4-3 and TRBJ2-3; TRBD2 matches 9 bases. The CDR3 spans 15 residues. With 5 bases clipped from V and 0 bases from J, the junction kept 3 bases outside the gene matches. From germline, CDR1 is LGHNA and CDR2 YSLEER. CDR3 loop: CASSGSGSSTDTQYF. The CDR3 DNA is TGCGCCAGCAGCGGTAGCGGGAGTAGCACAGATACGCAGTATTTT.

The genes are TRBV4-1 and TRBJ2-2; a possible D gene is TRBD1 (7 bases). CDR1 is MGHRA and CDR2 is YSYEKL in the germline V gene. V gave up 4 bases and J gave up 0 bases, with 12 bases separating them. The CDR3 is 16 amino acids. CDR3: CASSRRDSPNTGELFF. Here the CDR3 DNA reads TGCGCCAGCAGCCGGCGGGACAGCCCGAACACCGGGGAGCTGTTTTTT.

The chain uses TRBV11-2 and TRBJ2-2; 8 bases align to TRBD1. V lost 7 bases and J lost 5; bases outside the gene matches: 3. This CDR3 is 13 amino acids long. Per germline, CDR1 SGHAT and CDR2 FQNNGV. The CDR3 sequence is CASTGQVTGELFF. For the CDR3, the DNA is TGTGCCAGCACGGGACAGGTTACCGGGGAGCTGTTTTTT. The entire variable domain, with the rest obtained from reference TRBV11-2 and TRBJ2-2, is as follows: EAGVAQSPRYKIIEKRQSVAFWCNPISGHATLYWYQQILGQGPKLLIQFQNNGVVDDSQLPKDRFSAERLKGVDSTLKIQPAKLEDSAVYLCASTGQVTGELFFGEGSRLTVL.

In this sample, this clonotype turned up a few times. The chain links TRBV12-3 or TRBV12-4 to TRBJ2-6, with D tentatively TRBD2 (6 bases). Trimming took 5 bases from V and 2 from J, leaving 10 bases between them. The CDR3 is 15 residues long. The CDR3 protein is CASSGGGTGANVLTF. CDR3 nucleotides: TGTGCCAGCAGTGGTGGGGGGACTGGGGCCAACGTCCTGACTTTC.

The rearrangement joins TRBV5-1 to TRBJ2-7; D tentatively reads TRBD1 or TRBD2 (5 bases each). The CDR3 has 16 residues. Germline V gene data show CDR1 as SGHRS and CDR2 as YFSETQ. Between the trimmed V and J ends, which lost 5 bases and 7 bases, there was a span of 25 bases. As DNA, the CDR3 is TGCGCCAGCAGTATAAGGAACTTCGGGGCAGAAGGGGAGCAGTACTTC. Amino acid sequence: CASSIRNFGAEGEQYF.

The V call is TRBV21-1, the J call TRBJ2-1; the table assigns TRBD1, which was not confirmed against the DNA. TRBV21-1 counts as a pseudogene. The CDR3 loop spans 15 amino acids. The CDR3 sequence is CASSKDWAGSSEQFF. The DNA of the CDR3 is TGTGCCAGCAGCAAAGACTGGGCAGGGAGCTCGGAGCAGTTCTTC.

This clonotype was found many times. The chain employs TRBV12-3 or TRBV12-4 and TRBJ2-3; D uncertain. Between the trimmed V and J ends, which lost 3 bases and 4 bases, there was a span of 11 bases. The CDR3 consists of 14 residues. The CDR3 sequence: CASSFTGLADTQYF. CDR3 nucleotide sequence: TGTGCCAGCAGTTTTACTGGGTTGGCAGATACGCAGTATTTT.